What follows are 21 T cell receptor beta chains derived from one specimen sequenced in a study of memory CD8 T cells in hepatitis C reinfection (dated by TCRdb to the late 2010s). The label giving this sample's time point can be read as: pre-reinfection, 55 to 20 weeks before reinfection detection. Sorted cells were sequenced directly ex vivo, with no in vitro expansion before TCR sequencing. Libraries were made using the immunoSEQ multiplex PCR assay. What TCRdb holds here is the immuneACCESS table cut down to in-frame rearrangements. Part of the clones is not present; checked against another copy, under half of the missing clones reflect an unresolved V gene, and the others are unexplained. This sample is represented by over 50,000 clones; approximately 89% of them were singletons. In total, the top ten clones hold over 0.95% of the sample. The sequencing input was naive CD8+ T cells sorted from blood. The cell subset or site label, read with the paper, signifies: total naive CD8+CD45RO- T cells. Source of these receptors: a man between 18 and 35 years old with hepatitis C virus infection.

The chain uses TRBV5-4 and TRBJ2-5; 10 bases agree with TRBD2. Germline CDR1 SGHNT, CDR2 YYREEE (reference sequence). Trimming removed 4 bases from V and 5 bases from J; junction bases left unmatched: 8. This CDR3 region has 15 residues. DNA of the CDR3: TGTGCCAGCAGCCGTTTTAGCGGGGGGATGGAGACCCAGTACTTC. It yields the protein CASSRFSGGMETQYF.

J is TRBJ2-3 and V is TRBV11-2; 14 positions agree with TRBD2. The germline V gene has CDR1 SGHAT and CDR2 FQNNGV. V lost 1 base, J lost 5 bases, and 5 bases stayed unmatched. The CDR3 is made up of 17 amino acids. The CDR3 DNA is TGTGCCAGCAGCTTAGGACTAGCGGGGGGGCCAGGAGATACGCAGTATTTT. Translated, it gives CASSLGLAGGPGDTQYF.

The gene calls are TRBV11-2 and TRBJ2-3, with D unclear. Germline assignment: CDR1 SGHAT and CDR2 FQNNGV. V was shortened by 3 bases and J by 3 bases, with 16 bases between the two germline ends. The CDR3 spans 16 residues. The CDR3 reads CASSLVGHPGTDTQYF. The CDR3 bases are TGTGCCAGCAGCTTGGTTGGTCATCCCGGGACAGATACGCAGTATTTT.

The V and J genes are TRBV6-5 and TRBJ2-1; D may be TRBD1 (5 bases). V was shortened by 2 bases and J by 1 base, with 12 bases between the two germline ends. The CDR3 sequence is 16 residues long. Looked up from germline, CDR1 is MNHEY and CDR2 is SVGAGI. This CDR3 reads CASSYDQGMSYNEQFF. The CDR3 coding sequence is TGTGCCAGCAGTTACGATCAGGGTATGTCCTACAATGAGCAGTTCTTC.

V is TRBV29-1 and J is TRBJ2-7; a weak D match, TRBD2 (5 bases). Deletions cut 6 bases from V and 7 bases from J, with 16 bases between. The CDR3 runs to 12 residues. Germline values: CDR1 SQVTM, CDR2 ANQGSEA. In DNA form, the CDR3 reads TGCAGCGTCCTAGGCGGTCCGGGGGAGCAGTACTTC. Its translation: CSVLGGPGEQYF.

V and J are TRBV6-4 and TRBJ2-1; no clear D. There are 15 residues in the CDR3. Germline assignment: CDR1 MRHNA and CDR2 SNTAGT. Trimming shortened V by 0 bases and J by 6 bases, and 12 bases separated the two germline ends. The CDR3 sequence: CASSDSRLVTNEQFF. The CDR3 nucleotides are TGTGCCAGCAGTGACTCCCGGCTAGTGACCAATGAGCAGTTCTTC.

The chain links TRBV5-4 to TRBJ2-3; D is unclear. The germline V gene encodes CDR1 SGHNT and CDR2 YYREEE (reference sequence). V lost 3 bases to trimming and J lost 2 bases, with 16 bases between them. The CDR3 length is 16 residues. As DNA, the CDR3 is TGTGCCAGCAGCTCGACGGAGACTGAACTCACAGATACGCAGTATTTT. This sequence encodes CASSSTETELTDTQYF.

The chain carries TRBV7-6 and TRBJ2-7; 8 positions match TRBD2. The germline gives CDR1 SGHVS, CDR2 FNYEAQ. V shed 5 bases and J 5 bases; nucleotides not matched to a gene: 8. The CDR3 sequence is 14 residues long. The CDR3 protein is CASSDSGSLHEQYF. CDR3 nucleotides: TGTGCCAGCAGCGACAGCGGGAGCCTACACGAGCAGTACTTC.

The chain is built from TRBV11-2 and TRBJ1-2, with 8 bases matching TRBD1. J was trimmed by 3 bases and V by 4 bases; bases with no gene match: 4. The germline V gene has CDR1 SGHAT and CDR2 FQNNGV. The CDR3 contains 14 residues. CDR3 nucleotides: TGTGCCAGCAGCTCCGGACAGGGCGACTATGGCTACACCTTC. Translated: CASSSGQGDYGYTF. Full variable domain (outside the CDR3, taken from reference TRBV11-2 and TRBJ1-2): EAGVAQSPRYKIIEKRQSVAFWCNPISGHATLYWYQQILGQGPKLLIQFQNNGVVDDSQLPKDRFSAERLKGVDSTLKIQPAKLEDSAVYLCASSSGQGDYGYTFGSGTRLTVV.

This chain connects TRBV7-8 to TRBJ2-7; D gene ambiguous. Germline V CDR1 and CDR2: SGHVS, FQNEAQ. This CDR3 contains 13 residues. V was trimmed by 1 base and J by 6 bases, leaving 10 bases between them. CDR3 DNA: TGTGCCAGCAGCTTAGGGCCACAGACCGAGCAGTACGTC. Translation gives CASSLGPQTEQYV.

This clone was counted only a few times. CDR3 in amino acids: CASSSPGGSGNTIYF. DNA for the CDR3: TGCGCCAGCAGCTCACCAGGGGGTTCGGGAAACACCATATATTTT. The chain links TRBV4-1 to TRBJ1-3; 7 bases are a match to TRBD1. The CDR3 length is 15 residues. V lost 5 bases, J lost 4 bases, and 8 bases stayed unmatched. The germline V gene encodes CDR1 MGHRA and CDR2 YSYEKL.

The genes are TRBV7-8 and TRBJ2-1; no definite D call. The V end was cut by 3 bases, the J end by 3 bases, with 9 bases between. Germline V lookup: CDR1 SGHVS, CDR2 FQNEAQ. The CDR3 contains 14 residues. The CDR3 DNA follows: TGTGCCAGCAGCTTGGCAGGCTTCTACAATGAGCAGTTCTTC. Its protein is CASSLAGFYNEQFF. Filled out from reference TRBV7-8 and TRBJ2-1, the complete variable domain reads GAGVSQSPRYKVAKRGQDVALRCDPISGHVSLFWYQQALGQGPEFLTYFQNEAQLDKSGLPSDRFFAERPEGSVSTLKIQRTQQEDSAVYLCASSLAGFYNEQFFGPGTRLTVL.

The V call is TRBV6-1, the J call TRBJ1-1, with a possible D match to TRBD1 (5 bases). The CDR3 covers 14 residues. Trimming removed 0 bases from V and 4 bases from J, with 9 bases in between. Germline V CDR1 and CDR2: MNHNS, SASEGT. CDR3 protein: CASSEAGQGTEAFF. CDR3 DNA sequence: TGTGCCAGCAGTGAAGCCGGGCAGGGCACTGAAGCTTTCTTT.

The chain has TRBV5-6 and TRBJ2-3; D is unresolved. Trimming shortened V by 6 bases and J by 1 base, and 12 bases separated the two germline ends. CDR1 is SGHDT and CDR2 is YYEEEE in the germline V gene. This CDR3 is 14 amino acids long. CDR3 residues: CASTFVQGTDTQYF. In nucleotides, the CDR3 is TGTGCCAGCACCTTTGTCCAGGGCACAGATACGCAGTATTTT.

This rearrangement joins TRBV5-4 to TRBJ2-3, with D perhaps TRBD2 (5 bases). V was clipped by 4 bases and J by 0 bases, with 12 bases between them. Germline-derived CDR1 and CDR2 are SGHNT and YYREEE (reference sequence). This CDR3 comprises 15 residues. The CDR3 region has the DNA TGTGCCAGCAGCCGTGAGGGAGAGAGCACAGATACGCAGTATTTT. It is translated as CASSREGESTDTQYF.

V is TRBV27 and J is TRBJ2-3; D not resolved. This CDR3 region has 15 residues. Trimming took off 4 bases at V and 0 bases at J, with 11 bases between the two ends. Germline CDR1 reads MNHEY; CDR2 reads SMNVEV (reference sequence). The CDR3 spells CASSSINLSTDTQYF. CDR3 DNA sequence: TGTGCCAGCAGTTCAATTAACCTAAGCACAGATACGCAGTATTTT.

This sequence joins TRBV7-9 and TRBJ2-1, with TRBD2 matching over 8 bases. With 1 base clipped from V and 5 bases from J, the junction kept 10 bases outside the gene matches. CDR1 and CDR2 (germline): SEHNR, FQNEAQ (reference sequence). The CDR3 sequence is 17 residues long. CDR3 protein: CASSLVGLGEKNNEQFF. In DNA form, the CDR3 reads TGTGCCAGCAGCTTAGTGGGACTAGGGGAGAAGAACAATGAGCAGTTCTTC. Full variable domain (missing parts from reference TRBV7-9 and TRBJ2-1): DTGVSQNPRHKITKRGQNVTFRCDPISEHNRLYWYRQTLGQGPEFLTYFQNEAQLEKSRLLSDRFSAERPKGSFSTLEIQRTEQGDSAMYLCASSLVGLGEKNNEQFFGPGTRLTVL.

The CDR3 region is CSAEDRGTEAFF. The CDR3 bases are TGCAGCGCCGAGGACAGGGGTACTGAAGCTTTCTTT. The rearrangement links TRBV29-1 to TRBJ1-1, with 9 bases identical to TRBD1. Trimming at V came to 7 bases and at J to 5 bases, leaving 5 bases not matched to a gene. The V gene's germline CDR1 is SQVTM and CDR2 ANQGSEA. The CDR3 sequence is 12 residues long.

The J gene is TRBJ2-4, the V gene TRBV7-8, with a possible D match to TRBD1 (6 bases). CDR1 and CDR2 from the germline V gene are SGHVS and FQNEAQ. The CDR3 totals 15 residues. The germline V and J ends were trimmed by 5 bases and 7 bases, with 18 bases remaining between them. The CDR3 region has the DNA TGTGCCAGCAGCACCGGGACACTCGAGGGGAACATTCAGTACTTC. This encodes CASSTGTLEGNIQYF.

This clone was seen once. The chain employs TRBV27 and TRBJ2-5; a weak D match, TRBD2 (5 bases). Germline lookup yields CDR1 MNHEY and CDR2 SMNVEV (reference sequence). The V and J ends lost 5 bases and 3 bases respectively, with 13 bases between them. This CDR3 spans 14 amino acids. CDR3 DNA sequence: TGTGCCAGCAGTCCCCGTCCAGCGGAAGAGACCCAGTACTTC. Translation gives CASSPRPAEETQYF.

The chain is built from TRBV11-1 and TRBJ2-7; 7 bases are shared with TRBD2. The junction had 4 bases not matched to a gene; V was cut back by 1 base and J by 4 bases. CDR1 and CDR2 (germline): SGHAT, FQDESV (reference sequence). The CDR3 extends over 14 amino acids. CDR3 sequence reads: CASSLGGGSYEQYF. CDR3 bases: TGTGCCAGCAGCTTAGGGGGGGGGTCTTACGAGCAGTACTTC.